Detailed here is one T cell receptor (beta chain). Its antigen is as yet unknown. The CDR3 runs to 14 residues. Germline CDR1 reads SGHVT; CDR2 reads SQSDAQ. V trimming: 7 bases; J trimming: 7 bases; junction bases outside the gene matches: 8. These data are taken from a study of T cell repertoires in cytomegalovirus infection. Across the whole study: TCR beta signatures that were public indicated CMV infection and matching HLA type. Regarding the study as a whole: CMV carriers with the relevant HLA were identified by cumulative public TCR beta family frequency. Within the response measured ex vivo, HLA-C-restricted CMV-specific TCR beta clonotypes were dominant.

Each CDR3 protein is one row after TCRdb ran MiXCR on the reads. The table includes about 230,000 distinct CDR3 sequences, 20% to 25% detected once. Sequencing input: CD8+ T cells from PBMCs. This chain connects TRBV7-4 to TRBJ2-2, with 8 positions matching TRBD1. The TCR comes from a human donor in good health (CMV status not recorded). Some clones in this sample may be carry-over from other donors' samples. CDR3 protein: CASIVAGGHGELFF. The CDR3 DNA sequence: TGTGCCAGCATAGTTGCAGGGGGCCACGGGGAGCTGTTTTTT.